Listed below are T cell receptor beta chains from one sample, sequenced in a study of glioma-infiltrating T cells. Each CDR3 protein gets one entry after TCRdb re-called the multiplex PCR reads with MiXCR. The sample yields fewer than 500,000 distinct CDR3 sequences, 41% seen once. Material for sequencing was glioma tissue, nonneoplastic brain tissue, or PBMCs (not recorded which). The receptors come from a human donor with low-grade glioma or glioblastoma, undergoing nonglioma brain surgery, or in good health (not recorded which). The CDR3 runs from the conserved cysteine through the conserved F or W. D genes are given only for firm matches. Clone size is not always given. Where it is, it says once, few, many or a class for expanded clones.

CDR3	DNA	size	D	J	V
CASSSLRDRTYEQYF	TGTGCCAGCAGCTCCTTGCGGGACAGAACCTACGAGCAGTACTTC	.	.	TRBJ2-7	TRBV6-1
CASSPASDTGEMFF	TGTGCCAGCAGCCCAGCCTCTGACACCGGGGAGATGTTTTTT	once	.	TRBJ2-2	TRBV3-1
CSARDMGWDSPLHF	TGCAGTGCTAGAGATATGGGGTGGGATTCACCCCTCCACTTT	few	.	TRBJ1-6	TRBV20-1
CASGTTGAKNIQYF	TGTGCCAGCGGTACGACAGGGGCCAAAAACATTCAGTACTTC	once	TRBD1	TRBJ2-4	TRBV27
CASQLSGRRGTDTQYF	TGCGCCAGTCAACTCAGCGGGAGGAGGGGCACAGATACGCAGTATTTT	few	TRBD2	TRBJ2-3	TRBV5-1
CATSRDLDRFSPEAFF	TGTGCCACCAGCAGAGATCTGGACAGGTTCTCCCCTGAAGCTTTCTTT	many	TRBD1	TRBJ1-1	TRBV15
CASSSELAGGRNEQFF	TGTGCCAGCAGCTCGGAACTAGCGGGAGGACGCAATGAGCAGTTCTTC	.	TRBD2	TRBJ2-1	TRBV7-6
CSASVEPGDQPQHF	TGCAGTGCGTCGGTAGAGCCGGGGGATCAGCCCCAGCATTTT	.	.	TRBJ1-5	TRBV20-1
CTSSFHGYNEQFF	TGTACCAGCAGTTTCCACGGGTACAATGAGCAGTTCTTC	.	.	TRBJ2-1	TRBV28
CASSYSKLYEQYF	TGTGCCAGCAGTTACTCGAAGCTCTACGAGCAGTACTTC	many	.	TRBJ2-7	TRBV6-6
CASSAGGADIQYF	TGTGCCAGCAGTGCAGGGGGCGCGGACATTCAGTACTTC	many	TRBD1	TRBJ2-4	TRBV6-2/TRBV6-3
CASSLDVGTGELFF	TGTGCTAGCAGCTTAGATGTGGGGACCGGGGAGCTGTTTTTT	.	.	TRBJ2-2	TRBV7-7
CAISGRPGNTEAFF	TGTGCCATCAGTGGCCGCCCTGGGAACACTGAAGCTTTCTTT	many	.	TRBJ1-1	TRBV6-1
CASSPWGDGYNF	TGTGCCAGCAGCCCGTGGGGGGATGGCTACAACTTC	.	.	TRBJ1-2	TRBV12-3/TRBV12-4
CSARAVILNTVELFF	TGCAGTGCTAGAGCGGTGATATTGAACACCGTGGAGCTGTTTTTT	.	.	TRBJ2-2	TRBV20-1
CASSLSSYNEQSF	TGTGCCAGCAGTTTATCATCCTACAATGAGCAGTCCTTC	.	.	TRBJ2-1	TRBV27
CSAPTPDTDTQYF	TGCAGTGCCCCTACCCCCGACACAGATACGCAGTATTTT	.	.	TRBJ2-3	TRBV20-1
CASSRRGEGTGELFF	TGTGCCAGCAGTCGCCGAGGGGAGGGGACCGGGGAGCTGTTTTTT	many	TRBD2	TRBJ2-2	TRBV6-1
CASSRTKKGSPEGAQYF	TGTGCCAGCAGCCGGACGAAGAAGGGCTCTCCGGAGGGTGCGCAGTATTTT	.	.	TRBJ2-3	TRBV7-2
CASKTGQGSGNTIYF	TGCGCCAGTAAAACGGGACAGGGGTCCGGAAACACCATATATTTT	few	TRBD1	TRBJ1-3	TRBV10-2
CATRQSKSGANVLTF	TGTGCCACCAGACAGTCAAAGTCTGGGGCCAACGTCCTGACTTTC	.	.	TRBJ2-6	TRBV24-1
CASSFGGTTPYEQYF	TGTGCCAGCAGTTTTGGAGGGACAACTCCCTACGAGCAGTACTTC	few	.	TRBJ2-7	TRBV28
CSALAGDGDTQYF	TGCAGCGCACTAGCGGGAGATGGTGATACGCAGTATTTT	.	TRBD2	TRBJ2-3	TRBV29-1
CASSPIERSGKLFF	TGTGCCAGCAGTCCGATCGAGAGGAGCGGAAAACTGTTTTTT	many	.	TRBJ1-4	TRBV27
CASSLRDTLYQPQHF	TGTGCCAGCAGTTTGAGGGACACGCTCTATCAGCCCCAGCATTTT	few	.	TRBJ1-5	TRBV12-3/TRBV12-4
CASRSGYWYEKYF	TGTGCCAGCAGGAGCGGGTACTGGTACGAGAAGTACTTC	.	.	TRBJ2-7	TRBV28
CASSLPGPRSREQYF	TGTGCCAGCAGTTTACCGGGACCCCGGTCCCGCGAGCAGTACTTC	few	.	TRBJ2-7	TRBV6-1
CASSLFRMNTEAFF	TGTGCCAGCAGTTTATTTCGAATGAACACTGAAGCTTTCTTT	many	.	TRBJ1-1	TRBV27
CASRGDATEAFF	TGTGCCAGCAGGGGGGATGCCACTGAAGCTTTCTTT	many	.	TRBJ1-1	TRBV6-1